This TCR beta chain derives from a study of blood T cell repertoires in COVID-19. Sequencing used immunoSEQ multiplex PCR; TCRdb keeps in-frame clones, though not all of them. The sample holds a few hundred thousand clones, 88% seen once. The CDR3 sequence is 16 residues long. Germline V CDR1 and CDR2: SGDLS, YYNGEE. Trimming took 1 base from V and 2 from J, leaving 15 bases between them. V is TRBV9 and J is TRBJ1-1, with D possibly being TRBD1 (5 bases). This clonotype was sampled from a man between 60 and 70 years old who had recovered from COVID-19. The material sequenced was peripheral blood. This CDR3 is CASSVLDSAPNTEAFF. DNA of the CDR3: TGTGCCAGCAGCGTACTAGACAGCGCACCTAACACTGAAGCTTTCTTT.